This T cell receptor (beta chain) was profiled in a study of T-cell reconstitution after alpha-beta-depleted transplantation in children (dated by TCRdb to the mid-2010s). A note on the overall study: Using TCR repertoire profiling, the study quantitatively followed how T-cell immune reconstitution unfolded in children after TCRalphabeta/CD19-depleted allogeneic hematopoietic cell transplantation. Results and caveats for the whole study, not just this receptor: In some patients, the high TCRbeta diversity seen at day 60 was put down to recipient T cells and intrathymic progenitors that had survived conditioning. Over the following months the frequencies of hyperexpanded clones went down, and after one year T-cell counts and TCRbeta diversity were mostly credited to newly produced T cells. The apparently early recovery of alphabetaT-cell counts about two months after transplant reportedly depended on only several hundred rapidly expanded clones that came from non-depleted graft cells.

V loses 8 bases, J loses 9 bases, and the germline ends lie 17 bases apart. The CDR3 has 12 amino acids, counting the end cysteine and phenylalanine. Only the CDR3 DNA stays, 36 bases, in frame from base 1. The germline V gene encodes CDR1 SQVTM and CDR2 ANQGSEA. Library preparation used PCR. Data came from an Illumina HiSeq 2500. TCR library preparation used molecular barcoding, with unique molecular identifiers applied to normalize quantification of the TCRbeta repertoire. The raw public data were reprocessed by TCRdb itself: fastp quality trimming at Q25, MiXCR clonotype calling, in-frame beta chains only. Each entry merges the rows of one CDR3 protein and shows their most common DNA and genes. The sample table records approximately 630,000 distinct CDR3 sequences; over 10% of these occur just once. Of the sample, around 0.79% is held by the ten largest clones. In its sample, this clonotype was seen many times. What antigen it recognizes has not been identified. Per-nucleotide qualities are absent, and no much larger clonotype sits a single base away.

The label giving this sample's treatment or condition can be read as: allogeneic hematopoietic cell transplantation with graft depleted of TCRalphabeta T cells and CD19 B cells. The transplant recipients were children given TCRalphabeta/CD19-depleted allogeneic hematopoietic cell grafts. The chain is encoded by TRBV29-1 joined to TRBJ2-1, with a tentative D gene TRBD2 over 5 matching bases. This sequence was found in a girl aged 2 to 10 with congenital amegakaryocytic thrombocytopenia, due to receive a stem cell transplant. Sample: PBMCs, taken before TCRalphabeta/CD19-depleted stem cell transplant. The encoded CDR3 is CSTLNQGGEQFF. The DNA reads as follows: TGCAGCACGCTGAACCAAGGAGGTGAGCAGTTCTTC.